These 10 T cell receptor beta chains share one sample of origin, sequenced in a study of cytomegalovirus exposure and HLA in healthy donors. PCR used 60 Vbeta primers and 13 Jbeta primers. Profiling relied on immunoSEQ multiplex PCR, and the TCRdb table lists in-frame clones only, not all of them. Here the sample spans 99,000 or so clones, about three quarters being singletons. Sample: PBMCs. Receptor source: a woman aged 40 to 49 in good health and CMV-seropositive.

In this sample, this clone turned up a few times. The chain couples TRBV6-4 to TRBJ2-2; no firm D call. The V and J ends lost 3 bases and 3 bases respectively, with 5 bases between them. This CDR3 has 13 amino acids. From germline, CDR1 is MRHNA and CDR2 SNTAGT. CDR3 nucleotides: TGTGCCAGCAGTGAGAGAGACACCGGGGAGCTGTTTTTT. Translated: CASSERDTGELFF.

Here the CDR3 DNA reads TGCGCCAGCAGCCAAGAAGGACTAGCTGGTCCCACAGATACGCAGTATTTT. Amino acids: CASSQEGLAGPTDTQYF. The rearrangement joins TRBV4-1 to TRBJ2-3; 8 positions agree with TRBD2. CDR3 length: 17 residues. V shed 0 bases, J shed 2 bases, and the junction held 7 bases outside the gene matches. CDR1 and CDR2 from the germline V gene are MGHRA and YSYEKL.

The gene calls are TRBV2 and TRBJ2-1; the D is unclear. In germline, CDR1 is SNHLY, CDR2 FYNNEI. The CDR3 totals 15 residues. V was pared by 6 bases and J by 8 bases, with 20 bases between. CDR3 protein: CASRERRSSPHEQFF. The CDR3 DNA sequence: TGTGCCAGCAGAGAACGGAGATCAAGTCCGCATGAGCAGTTCTTC.

The chain is built from TRBV2 and TRBJ1-2; a weak D match, TRBD1 (5 bases). Trimming removed 4 bases from V and 4 bases from J, with 16 bases in between. In germline, CDR1 is SNHLY, CDR2 FYNNEI. The CDR3 covers 15 residues. CDR3 region: CASSVGPGEGYGYTF. CDR3 DNA: TGTGCCAGCAGTGTAGGTCCGGGGGAGGGCTATGGCTACACCTTC.

The V call is TRBV7-2, the J call TRBJ2-7; a possible D gene is TRBD2 (5 bases). From germline, CDR1 is SGHTA and CDR2 FQGNSA. CDR3 length: 16 residues. The V end was cut by 0 bases, the J end by 3 bases, with 15 bases between. The CDR3 DNA is TGTGCCAGCAGCTTAGCCCGCGGGTTCGTGGTCTACGAGCAGTACTTC. It specifies CASSLARGFVVYEQYF.

The chain is built from TRBV2 and TRBJ1-5; 7 nucleotides agree with TRBD1. The germline CDR1 and CDR2 sequences are SNHLY and FYNNEI. V lost 8 bases to trimming and J lost 7 bases; unmatched junction nucleotides: 11. The CDR3 is made up of 14 amino acids. CDR3 nucleotides: TGTGCCAGCCACGTCGACAGGGCAACACAGCCCCAGCATTTT. Translating gives CASHVDRATQPQHF.

The V call is TRBV19, the J call TRBJ2-5, with unresolved D. Germline V CDR1 and CDR2: LNHDA, SQIVND (reference sequence). V was trimmed by 3 bases and J by 4 bases, leaving 6 bases between them. The CDR3 spans 12 residues. CDR3 sequence: CASSICRETQYF. The CDR3 DNA follows: TGTGCCAGTAGTATCTGTCGAGAGACCCAGTACTTC.

V usage is TRBV21-1 and J usage is TRBJ2-2; no check of the table's D call, TRBD1, against the DNA was made. TRBV21-1 is annotated as a pseudogene. This CDR3 comprises 17 residues. The CDR3 protein is CASSKEARTGFPGELFF. CDR3 nucleotide sequence: TGTGCCAGCTCAAAAGAGGCAAGGACAGGGTTTCCCGGGGAGCTGTTTTTT.

The chain combines TRBV11-1 with TRBJ2-3; TRBD2 matches 9 bases. The CDR3 extends over 17 amino acids. Per the germline V gene, CDR1 is SGHAT and CDR2 is FQDESV (reference sequence). Trimming took 1 base from V and 2 from J; bases not matched to a gene: 7. The CDR3 is CASSLEGAGGLTDTQYF. The CDR3 nucleotides are TGTGCCAGCAGCTTAGAAGGAGCGGGGGGCCTCACAGATACGCAGTATTTT. Using reference TRBV11-1 and TRBJ2-3 for the parts outside the CDR3, the full variable domain is EAEVAQSPRYKITEKSQAVAFWCDPISGHATLYWYRQILGQGPELLVQFQDESVVDDSQLPKDRFSAERLKGVDSTLKIQPAELGDSAMYLCASSLEGAGGLTDTQYFGPGTRLTVL.

As DNA, the CDR3 is TGTGCCAGCAGCTACGTCTCGACTTCCGCCTACAATGAGCAGTTCTTC. Protein: CASSYVSTSAYNEQFF. The rearrangement uses TRBV7-6 and TRBJ2-1; D unclear. The germline V gene encodes CDR1 SGHVS and CDR2 FNYEAQ. Trimming stripped 4 bases from V and 2 bases from J, with 15 bases between. The CDR3 spans 16 residues.